A selection of T cell receptor beta chains follows, all from one sample in a study of Ad26.COV2.S vaccination and SARS-CoV-2 variants. TCRdb keeps only in-frame clones here, not all; method: immunoSEQ multiplex PCR. The sample carries approximately 340,000 clones, 92% recorded once. Material: peripheral blood, obtained after recovery from COVID-19. The source of these receptors is a human donor who had recovered from COVID-19. CDR3s include the opening cysteine and the closing phenylalanine or tryptophan. The D gene is left open where the match is weak. Where a row states a size, it is once, few, many or the class of an expanded clone; other rows omit it.

>15|TRBJ2-3|NA|TRBV5-5|TRBD2
CASSWTSRRTDTQYF
TGTGCCAGCAGCTGGACTAGCAGACGCACAGATACGCAGTATTTT
>18|TRBJ2-7|few|TRBV9|TRBD1
CASSVVATGGISFYEQYF
TGTGCCAGCAGCGTAGTAGCGACAGGGGGAATCAGTTTTTACGAGCAGTACTTC
>13|TRBJ2-5|NA|TRBV19|NA
CASRRQIQETQYF
TGTGCCAGTAGAAGACAGATTCAAGAGACCCAGTACTTC
>11|TRBJ2-1|NA|TRBV12-5|TRBD2
CAGGDANEQFF
TGTGCTGGGGGGGATGCCAATGAGCAGTTCTTC
>13|TRBJ2-5|NA|TRBV5-1|NA
CASSLGSMETQYF
TGCGCCAGCAGCTTGGGGTCCATGGAGACCCAGTACTTC
>17|TRBJ1-6|NA|TRBV6-6|TRBD1
CASSPRQGLSYNSPLHF
TGTGCCAGCAGTCCCCGACAGGGGTTGTCCTATAATTCACCCCTCCACTTT
>15|TRBJ1-1|NA|TRBV18|TRBD1
CASSPGTGRNTEAFF
TGTGCCAGCTCACCAGGGACAGGGAGGAACACTGAAGCTTTCTTT
>14|TRBJ2-5|once|TRBV28|TRBD2
CASAGGGRQETQYF
TGTGCCAGCGCCGGCGGGGGGAGGCAAGAGACCCAGTACTTC
>16|TRBJ2-7|NA|TRBV19|NA
CASSIDGHSGAYEQYF
TGTGCCAGTAGTATAGACGGACACTCTGGGGCCTACGAGCAGTACTTC
>15|TRBJ2-3|NA|TRBV5-1|NA
CASRGGVPGADTQYF
TGCGCCAGCAGGGGGGGTGTACCAGGGGCAGATACGCAGTATTTT
>14|TRBJ2-3|NA|TRBV5-1|NA
CASSLGLYTDTQYF
TGCGCCAGCAGCTTGGGACTATACACAGATACGCAGTATTTT
>15|TRBJ2-3|NA|TRBV29-1|NA
CSVDVAGLLTDTQYF
TGCAGCGTTGATGTTGCAGGGCTTCTCACAGATACGCAGTATTTT
>14|TRBJ1-2|NA|TRBV6-5|TRBD1
CASTTRQGFYGYTF
TGTGCCAGCACGACTCGACAGGGGTTCTATGGCTACACCTTC
>14|TRBJ2-7|NA|TRBV3-1/TRBV3-2|NA
CASSLGGTHYEQYF
TGTGCCAGCAGCCTCGGCGGGACTCATTACGAGCAGTACTTC
>13|TRBJ1-1|NA|TRBV19|NA
CASSIMGVTEAFF
TGTGCCAGTAGTATAATGGGGGTCACTGAAGCTTTCTTT
>15|TRBJ2-3|NA|TRBV5-1|TRBD2
CASSLSGGPGDTQYF
TGCGCCAGCAGCCTTAGCGGGGGGCCGGGGGATACGCAGTATTTT
>15|TRBJ2-3|once|TRBV4-3|NA
CASSHKRSSTDTQYF
TGCGCCAGCAGCCACAAACGATCTAGCACAGATACGCAGTATTTT
>15|TRBJ1-3|NA|TRBV15|NA
CATSRGGSSGNTIYF
TGTGCCACCAGCAGAGGTGGATCCTCTGGAAACACCATATATTTT
>16|TRBJ2-5|once|TRBV9|TRBD2
CASSVGASGIQETQYF
TGTGCCAGCAGCGTTGGAGCTAGCGGGATTCAAGAGACCCAGTACTTC
>15|TRBJ1-2|NA|TRBV9|NA
CASSVGSGEGYGYTF
TGTGCCAGCAGCGTAGGGTCAGGGGAGGGGTATGGCTACACCTTC
>13|TRBJ1-3|NA|TRBV19|TRBD1
CATLTGAGNTIYF
TGTGCCACCTTGACAGGGGCTGGAAACACCATATATTTT
>13|TRBJ1-1|NA|TRBV27|NA
CASSLYTDTEAFF
TGTGCCAGCAGTTTATACACGGACACTGAAGCTTTCTTT
>17|TRBJ1-5|NA|TRBV19|TRBD1
CASSGGTGGDSNQPQHF
TGTGCCAGTAGTGGAGGGACAGGGGGAGATAGCAATCAGCCCCAGCATTTT
>16|TRBJ2-2|NA|TRBV19|TRBD2
CASSRLAGGGTGELFF
TGTGCCAGTAGTCGACTAGCGGGGGGTGGCACCGGGGAGCTGTTTTTT
>13|TRBJ2-7|NA|TRBV12-3/TRBV12-4|TRBD1
CASSGQGTYEQYF
TGTGCCAGCAGTGGACAGGGTACCTACGAGCAGTACTTC
>12|TRBJ1-4|NA|TRBV12-3/TRBV12-4|NA
CASLSRGEKLFF
TGTGCCAGCCTAAGCCGTGGCGAAAAACTGTTTTTT
>15|TRBJ2-3|NA|TRBV19|NA
CASSGLGASTDTQYF
TGTGCCAGTAGTGGTCTGGGGGCAAGCACAGATACGCAGTATTTT
>19|TRBJ2-1|NA|TRBV11-2|TRBD1
CASSSSGTGPLSSYNEQFF
TGTGCCAGCAGCTCTTCCGGGACAGGACCCCTTTCTTCCTACAATGAGCAGTTCTTC
>13|TRBJ2-3|once|TRBV11-3|NA
CASSLGAADTQYF
TGTGCCAGCAGCCTCGGGGCCGCAGATACGCAGTATTTT
>16|TRBJ1-5|NA|TRBV6-1|NA
CASSGTVGSSNQPQHF
TGTGCCAGCAGTGGGACGGTCGGCAGTAGCAATCAGCCCCAGCATTTT
>14|TRBJ2-5|NA|TRBV2|TRBD2
CAGRSGGVGETQYF
TGTGCCGGACGTAGCGGGGGAGTGGGAGAGACCCAGTACTTC
>15|TRBJ2-1|NA|TRBV4-3|TRBD1
CASSQGQGPDNEQFF
TGCGCCAGCAGCCAGGGACAGGGGCCCGACAATGAGCAGTTCTTC
>18|TRBJ2-1|NA|TRBV19|TRBD2
CASSIDRQRGVINNEQFF
TGTGCCAGTAGTATAGATCGACAGCGGGGGGTTATTAACAATGAGCAGTTCTTC
>16|TRBJ1-4|NA|TRBV4-3|TRBD1
CASSQGQGRVNEKLFF
TGCGCCAGCAGCCAAGGACAGGGGAGAGTCAATGAAAAACTGTTTTTT
>13|TRBJ1-5|NA|TRBV27|NA
CASGQISNQPQHF
TGTGCCAGTGGACAAATAAGCAATCAGCCCCAGCATTTT
>16|TRBJ2-7|NA|TRBV7-9|TRBD1
CASSLAGRGRLGEQYF
TGTGCCAGCAGCTTAGCCGGCAGGGGGCGCCTTGGGGAGCAGTACTTC
>16|TRBJ1-6|NA|TRBV7-8|NA
CASSLGGGANRSPLHF
TGTGCCAGCAGCTTAGGTGGGGGGGCAAATCGTTCACCCCTCCACTTT
>15|TRBJ1-3|NA|TRBV2|NA
CASSEGRAAGNTIYF
TGTGCCAGCAGTGAAGGCAGGGCGGCTGGAAACACCATATATTTT
>18|TRBJ1-5|NA|TRBV2|NA
CASSLRRDHRLNNQPQHF
TGTGCCAGCAGTCTCCGCAGGGACCATCGCCTAAACAATCAGCCCCAGCATTTT
>18|TRBJ1-6|NA|TRBV19|NA
CASRWPSDSMSKTSPLHF
TGTGCCAGTAGGTGGCCGTCGGACAGTATGTCAAAGACGTCACCCCTCCACTTT
>15|TRBJ2-1|NA|TRBV6-6|NA
CASSYSGDGYNEQFF
TGTGCCAGCAGTTACTCTGGCGACGGTTACAATGAGCAGTTCTTC
>14|TRBJ1-2|NA|TRBV5-8|TRBD1
CASTQDRGVDGYTF
TGTGCCAGCACCCAAGACAGGGGGGTGGATGGCTACACCTTC
>9|TRBJ1-3|NA|TRBV19|NA
CSQFRTIYF
TGTAGCCAGTTTAGGACCATATATTTT
>14|TRBJ2-7|NA|TRBV5-1|NA
CASTSGTPPYEQYF
TGCGCCAGCACCTCCGGGACTCCTCCCTACGAGCAGTACTTC
>14|TRBJ1-2|NA|TRBV19|NA
CATRPTGSSYGYTF
TGTGCCACCCGCCCCACAGGGTCTAGCTATGGCTACACCTTC
>16|TRBJ2-3|NA|TRBV9|TRBD2
CASSPGGRGGSDTQYF
TGTGCCAGCAGCCCGGGTGGACGGGGGGGATCGGATACGCAGTATTTT
>16|TRBJ1-4|NA|TRBV19|TRBD1
CASSIPETGINEKLFF
TGTGCCAGTAGTATACCCGAGACAGGGATTAACGAAAAACTGTTTTTT
>14|TRBJ1-1|NA|TRBV6-5|NA
CASKRRNFNTEAFF
TGTGCCAGTAAGAGACGGAACTTTAACACTGAAGCTTTCTTT
>13|TRBJ2-7|NA|TRBV2|NA
CASYAEATYEQYF
TGTGCCAGCTATGCGGAGGCGACCTACGAGCAGTACTTC
>13|TRBJ1-2|NA|TRBV12-3/TRBV12-4|NA
CASSSQGHYGYTF
TGTGCCAGCAGCTCGCAAGGCCACTATGGCTACACCTTC
>14|TRBJ2-3|NA|TRBV7-9|NA
CASSLGGATDTQYF
TGTGCCAGCAGCTTAGGTGGGGCCACAGATACGCAGTATTTT